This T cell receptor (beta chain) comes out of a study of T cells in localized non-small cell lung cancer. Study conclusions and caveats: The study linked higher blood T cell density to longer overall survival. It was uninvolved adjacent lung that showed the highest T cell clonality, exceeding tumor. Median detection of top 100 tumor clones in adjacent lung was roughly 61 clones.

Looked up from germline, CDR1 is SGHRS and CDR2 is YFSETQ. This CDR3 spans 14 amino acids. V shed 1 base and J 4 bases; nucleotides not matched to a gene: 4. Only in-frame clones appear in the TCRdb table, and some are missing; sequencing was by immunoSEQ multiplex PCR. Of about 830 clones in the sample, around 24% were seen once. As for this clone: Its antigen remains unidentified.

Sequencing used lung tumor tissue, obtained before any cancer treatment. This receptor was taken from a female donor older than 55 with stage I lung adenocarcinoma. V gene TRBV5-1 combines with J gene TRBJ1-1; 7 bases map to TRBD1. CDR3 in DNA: TGCGCCAGCAGCTTGTACAGGGGAGGCACTGAAGCTTTCTTT. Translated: CASSLYRGGTEAFF. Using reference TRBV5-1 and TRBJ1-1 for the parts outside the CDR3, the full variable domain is KAGVTQTPRYLIKTRGQQVTLSCSPISGHRSVSWYQQTPGQGLQFLFEYFSETQRNKGNFPGRFSGRQFSNSRSEMNVSTLELGDSALYLCASSLYRGGTEAFFGQGTRLTVV.